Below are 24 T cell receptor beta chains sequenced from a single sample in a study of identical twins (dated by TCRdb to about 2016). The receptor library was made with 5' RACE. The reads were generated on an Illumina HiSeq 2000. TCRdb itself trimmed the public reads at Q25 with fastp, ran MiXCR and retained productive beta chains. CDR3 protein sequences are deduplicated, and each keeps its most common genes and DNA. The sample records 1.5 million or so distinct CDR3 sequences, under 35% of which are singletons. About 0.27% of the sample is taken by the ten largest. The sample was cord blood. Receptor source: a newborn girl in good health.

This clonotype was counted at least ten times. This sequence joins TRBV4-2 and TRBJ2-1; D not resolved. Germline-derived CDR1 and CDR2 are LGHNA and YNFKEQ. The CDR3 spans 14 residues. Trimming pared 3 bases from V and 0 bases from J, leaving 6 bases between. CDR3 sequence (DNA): TGTGCCAGCAGCCAGGGTATCTCCTACAATGAGCAGTTCTTC. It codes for CASSQGISYNEQFF.

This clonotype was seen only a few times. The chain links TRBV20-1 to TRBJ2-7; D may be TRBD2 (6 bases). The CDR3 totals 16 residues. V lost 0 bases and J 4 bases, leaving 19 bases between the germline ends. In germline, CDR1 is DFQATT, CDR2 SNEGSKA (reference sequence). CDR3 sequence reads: CSAREKFPRDRYEQYF. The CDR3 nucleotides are TGCAGTGCTAGAGAAAAGTTCCCGCGGGATCGGTACGAGCAGTACTTC.

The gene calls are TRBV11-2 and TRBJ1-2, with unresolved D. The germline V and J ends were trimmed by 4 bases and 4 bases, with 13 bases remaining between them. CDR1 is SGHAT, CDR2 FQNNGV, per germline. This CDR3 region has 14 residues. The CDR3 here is CASSSVRLLYGYTF. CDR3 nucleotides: TGTGCCAGCAGCTCCGTGCGTCTCCTCTATGGCTACACCTTC.

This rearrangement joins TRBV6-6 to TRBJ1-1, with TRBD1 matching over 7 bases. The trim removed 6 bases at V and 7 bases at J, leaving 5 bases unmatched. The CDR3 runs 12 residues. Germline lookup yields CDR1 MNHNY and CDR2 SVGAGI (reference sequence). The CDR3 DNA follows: TGTGCCAGCAGGCAGCGGACAGGTGAAGCTTTCTTT. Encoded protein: CASRQRTGEAFF.

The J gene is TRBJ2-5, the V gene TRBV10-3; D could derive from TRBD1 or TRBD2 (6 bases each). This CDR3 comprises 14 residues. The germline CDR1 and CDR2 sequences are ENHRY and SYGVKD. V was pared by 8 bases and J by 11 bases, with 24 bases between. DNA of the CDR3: TGTGCCATCGGGGCCGGGGGCCCCTACAATGAGCAGTACTTC. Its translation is CAIGAGGPYNEQYF.

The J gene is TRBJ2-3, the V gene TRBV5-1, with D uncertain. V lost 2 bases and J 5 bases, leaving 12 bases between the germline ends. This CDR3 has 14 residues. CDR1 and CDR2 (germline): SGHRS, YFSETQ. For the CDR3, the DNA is TGCGCCAGCAGCTTAGCGCGAGACATAGATACGCAGTATTTT. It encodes CASSLARDIDTQYF.

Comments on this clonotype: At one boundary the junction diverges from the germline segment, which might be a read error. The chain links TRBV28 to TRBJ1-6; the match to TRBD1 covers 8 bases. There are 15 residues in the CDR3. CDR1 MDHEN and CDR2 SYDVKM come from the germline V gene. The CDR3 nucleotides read TGTGCCAGCAGTTTCCAGGACAGGGCTAATTCATCCCTCCACTTT. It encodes CASSFQDRANSSLHF.

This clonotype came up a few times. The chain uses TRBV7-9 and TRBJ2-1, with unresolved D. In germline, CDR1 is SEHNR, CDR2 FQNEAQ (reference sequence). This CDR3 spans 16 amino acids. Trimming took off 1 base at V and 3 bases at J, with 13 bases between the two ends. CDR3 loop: CASSLVSAAHYNEQFF. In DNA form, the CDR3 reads TGTGCCAGCAGCTTAGTGTCGGCAGCGCACTACAATGAGCAGTTCTTC.

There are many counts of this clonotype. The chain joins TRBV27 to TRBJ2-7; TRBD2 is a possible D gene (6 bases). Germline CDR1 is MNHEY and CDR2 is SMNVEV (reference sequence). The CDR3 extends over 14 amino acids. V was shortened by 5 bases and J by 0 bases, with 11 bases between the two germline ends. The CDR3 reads CASSPPTSSYEQYF. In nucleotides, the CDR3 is TGTGCCAGCAGTCCCCCGACTAGCTCCTACGAGCAGTACTTC.

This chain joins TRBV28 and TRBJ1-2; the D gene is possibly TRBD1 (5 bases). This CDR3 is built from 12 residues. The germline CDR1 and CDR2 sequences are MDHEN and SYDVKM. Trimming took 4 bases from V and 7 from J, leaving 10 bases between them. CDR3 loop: CASSSWGVGYTF. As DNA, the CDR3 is TGTGCCAGCAGTTCTTGGGGGGTTGGCTACACCTTC.

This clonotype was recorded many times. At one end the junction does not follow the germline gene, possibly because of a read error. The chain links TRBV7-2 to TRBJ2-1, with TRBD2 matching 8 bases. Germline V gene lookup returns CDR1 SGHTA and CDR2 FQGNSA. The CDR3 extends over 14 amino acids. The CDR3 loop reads CASSLAGPYNEQFF. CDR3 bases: TGTGCCAGCAGTTTAGCGGGGCCCTACAATGAGCAGTTCTTC.

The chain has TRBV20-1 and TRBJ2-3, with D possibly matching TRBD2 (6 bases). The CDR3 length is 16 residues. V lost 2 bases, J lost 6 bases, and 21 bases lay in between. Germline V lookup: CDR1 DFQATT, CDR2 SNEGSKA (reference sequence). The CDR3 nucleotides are TGCAGTGCTAGACCTCTCCGGGAGCGCCAGGTCGATACGCAGTATTTT. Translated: CSARPLRERQVDTQYF.

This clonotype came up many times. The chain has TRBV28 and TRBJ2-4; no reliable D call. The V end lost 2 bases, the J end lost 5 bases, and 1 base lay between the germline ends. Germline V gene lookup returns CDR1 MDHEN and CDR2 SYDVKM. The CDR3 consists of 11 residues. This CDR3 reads CASSLENIQYF. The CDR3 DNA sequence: TGTGCCAGCAGTTTAGAAAACATTCAGTACTTC.

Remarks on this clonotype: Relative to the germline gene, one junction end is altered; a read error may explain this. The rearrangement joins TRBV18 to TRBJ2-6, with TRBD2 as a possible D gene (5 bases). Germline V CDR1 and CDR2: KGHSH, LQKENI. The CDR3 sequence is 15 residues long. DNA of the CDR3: TGTGCCAGCTCAGCCGGGATCTCTGGGGTCAACGTCCTGACTTTC. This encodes CASSAGISGVNVLTF.

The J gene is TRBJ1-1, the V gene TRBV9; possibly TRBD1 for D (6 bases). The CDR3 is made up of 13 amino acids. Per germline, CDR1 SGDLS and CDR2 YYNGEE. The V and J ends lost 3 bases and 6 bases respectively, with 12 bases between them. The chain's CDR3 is CASSGGGEAEAFF. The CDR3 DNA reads TGTGCCAGCAGCGGGGGGGGCGAGGCTGAAGCTTTCTTT.

CDR3 sequence reads: CSARRTSGGPPYGQYF. The CDR3 DNA reads TGCAGTGCTAGACGCACTAGCGGGGGACCGCCCTACGGGCAGTACTTC. The chain joins TRBV20-1 to TRBJ2-4; 11 bases are a match to TRBD2. Per the germline V gene, CDR1 is DFQATT and CDR2 is SNEGSKA (reference sequence). The CDR3 contains 16 residues. The trim removed 2 bases at V and 13 bases at J, leaving 16 bases unmatched.

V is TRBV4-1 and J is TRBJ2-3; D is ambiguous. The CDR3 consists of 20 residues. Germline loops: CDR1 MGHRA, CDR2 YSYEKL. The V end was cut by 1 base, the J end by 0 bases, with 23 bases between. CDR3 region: CASSQGLFRVGLSSTDTQYF. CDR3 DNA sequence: TGCGCCAGCAGCCAAGGATTATTTCGGGTGGGCCTATCTAGCACAGATACGCAGTATTTT.

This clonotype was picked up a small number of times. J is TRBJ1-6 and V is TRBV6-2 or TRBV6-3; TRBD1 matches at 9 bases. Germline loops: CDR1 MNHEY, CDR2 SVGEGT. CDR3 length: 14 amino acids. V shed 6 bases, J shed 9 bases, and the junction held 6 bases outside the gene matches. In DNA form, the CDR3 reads TGTGCCAGCAGACAACCGGGACAGGGTTCACCCCTCCACTTT. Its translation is CASRQPGQGSPLHF.

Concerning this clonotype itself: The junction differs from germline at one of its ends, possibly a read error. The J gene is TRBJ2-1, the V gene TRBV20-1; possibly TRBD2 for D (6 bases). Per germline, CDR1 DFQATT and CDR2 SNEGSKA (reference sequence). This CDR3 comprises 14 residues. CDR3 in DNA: TGCAGTGCTTCCTCGGGGGAGGTGTACAATGGGCAGTTCTTC. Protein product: CSASSGEVYNGQFF.

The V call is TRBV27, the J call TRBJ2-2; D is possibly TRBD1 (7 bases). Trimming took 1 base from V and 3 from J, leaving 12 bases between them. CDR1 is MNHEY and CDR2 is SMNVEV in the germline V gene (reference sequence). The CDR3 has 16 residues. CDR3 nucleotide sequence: TGTGCCAGCAGTTTATTTGGCAGGGGGGACACCGGGGAGCTGTTTTTT. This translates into CASSLFGRGDTGELFF.

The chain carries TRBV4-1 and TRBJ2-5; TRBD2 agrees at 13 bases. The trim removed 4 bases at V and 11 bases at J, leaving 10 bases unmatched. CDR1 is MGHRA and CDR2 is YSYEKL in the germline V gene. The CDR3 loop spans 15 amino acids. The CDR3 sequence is CASSRGTSGDNEQYF. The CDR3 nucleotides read TGCGCCAGCAGCCGCGGGACTAGCGGGGACAATGAGCAGTACTTC.

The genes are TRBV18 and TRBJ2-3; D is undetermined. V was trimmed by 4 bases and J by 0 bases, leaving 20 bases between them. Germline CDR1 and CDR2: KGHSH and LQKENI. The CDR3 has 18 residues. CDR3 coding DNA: TGTGCCAGCTCACGAACCTTCCTCCCGACACCCAGCACAGATACGCAGTATTTT. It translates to CASSRTFLPTPSTDTQYF.

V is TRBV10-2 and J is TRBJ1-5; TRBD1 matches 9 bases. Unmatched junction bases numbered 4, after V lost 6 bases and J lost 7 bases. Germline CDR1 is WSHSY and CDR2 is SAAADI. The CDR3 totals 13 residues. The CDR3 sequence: CASRGTGQQPQHF. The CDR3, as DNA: TGCGCCAGCAGAGGGACAGGGCAACAGCCCCAGCATTTT.

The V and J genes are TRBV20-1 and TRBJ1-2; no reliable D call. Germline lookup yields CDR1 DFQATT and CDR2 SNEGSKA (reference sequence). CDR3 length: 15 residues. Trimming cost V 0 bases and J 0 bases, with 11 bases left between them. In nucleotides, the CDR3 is TGCAGTGCTAGAGATAGTCGAGGAGCTAACTATGGCTACACCTTC. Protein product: CSARDSRGANYGYTF.